Below, 9 T cell receptor beta chains from the same sample are listed, as sequenced in a study of cytomegalovirus exposure and HLA in healthy donors. 60 Vbeta and 13 Jbeta primers were used in PCR. Some clones are missing from TCRdb's copy, which holds only in-frame ones; the method was immunoSEQ multiplex PCR. In total, the table holds around 140,000 clones. The source material was PBMCs. The receptors were sampled from a woman aged 40 to 50 in good health and CMV-seronegative.

This sequence joins TRBV5-1 and TRBJ2-7; D perhaps matches TRBD2 (7 bases). The germline gives CDR1 SGHRS, CDR2 YFSETQ. With 3 bases removed from V and 1 base from J, the gap between germline ends came to 11 bases. CDR3 length equals 14 residues. The CDR3 bases are TGCGCCAGCAGCTCAGGGGAGGGGTCCTACGAGCAGTACGTC. Its protein product is CASSSGEGSYEQYV.

The chain is built from TRBV4-2 and TRBJ2-5, with no clear D. Germline CDR1 is LGHNA and CDR2 is YNFKEQ. This CDR3 spans 14 amino acids. V dropped 4 bases and J dropped 4 bases, with 13 bases sitting between them. The CDR3 region has the DNA TGTGCCAGCAGCCGAATAGAGGTATCAGAGACCCAGTACTTC. Amino acid sequence: CASSRIEVSETQYF.

The genes are TRBV28 and TRBJ2-7; TRBD1 matches 11 bases. Germline CDR1 MDHEN, CDR2 SYDVKM. The CDR3 has 13 residues. J gave up 2 bases and V 6 bases, and 0 bases lay outside the gene matches. CDR3 amino acids: CASRGQGAYEQYF. CDR3 nucleotides: TGTGCCAGCAGGGGACAGGGGGCCTACGAGCAGTACTTC.

The V gene is TRBV6-1, the J gene TRBJ1-5, with TRBD1 identical over 7 bases. CDR1 and CDR2 (germline): MNHNS, SASEGT. The CDR3 runs 17 residues. The V and J ends lost 3 bases and 7 bases, in that order; junction bases with no gene match: 15. The CDR3 coding sequence is TGTGCCAGCAGTGAGCTAGGAGGGGGCACTGTAAGGCAGCCCCAGCATTTT. It yields the protein CASSELGGGTVRQPQHF.

This sequence joins TRBV7-2 and TRBJ1-1; tentative D call: TRBD1 (5 bases). Germline values: CDR1 SGHTA, CDR2 FQGNSA. The CDR3 is made up of 11 amino acids. V lost 7 bases, J lost 8 bases, and 11 bases lay in between. CDR3 region: CASTPGAEAFF. DNA of the CDR3: TGTGCCAGCACCCCTGGGGCGGAAGCTTTCTTT.

This chain connects TRBV5-1 to TRBJ2-3; D is perhaps TRBD1 (6 bases). Trimming took 4 bases from V and 2 from J, leaving 11 bases between them. Germline V gene data show CDR1 as SGHRS and CDR2 as YFSETQ. CDR3 length: 14 amino acids. In nucleotides, the CDR3 is TGCGCCAGCAGCCCCACAGGGATCACAGATACGCAGTATTTT. It is translated as CASSPTGITDTQYF.

The chain couples TRBV4-3 to TRBJ2-3, with TRBD1 matching over 8 bases. Germline values: CDR1 LGHNA, CDR2 YSLEER. The CDR3 runs to 16 residues. With 1 base clipped from V and 4 bases from J, the junction kept 7 bases outside the gene matches. Written as DNA, the CDR3 is TGCGCCAGCAGCCAAGGGACAGGGTACGAGCCAGATACGCAGTATTTT. Translation gives CASSQGTGYEPDTQYF.

This chain joins TRBV19 and TRBJ1-5; tentative D call: TRBD1 (6 bases). The CDR3 loop spans 14 amino acids. V was pared by 3 bases and J by 1 base, with 7 bases between. Germline CDR1 LNHDA, CDR2 SQIVND (reference sequence). The CDR3 DNA is TGTGCCAGTAGTATTCAGGGGAGCAATCAGCCCCAGCATTTT. This translates into CASSIQGSNQPQHF.

The rearrangement uses TRBV9 and TRBJ2-5; D unresolved. CDR1 is SGDLS, CDR2 YYNGEE, per germline. Trimming removed 0 bases from V and 7 bases from J, with 7 bases in between. The CDR3 loop spans 12 amino acids. Here the CDR3 DNA reads TGTGCCAGCAGCGTAGCTACTGGGACCCAGTACTTC. Protein: CASSVATGTQYF. Drawing the rest from reference TRBV9 and TRBJ2-5, the complete variable domain is DSGVTQTPKHLITATGQRVTLRCSPRSGDLSVYWYQQSLDQGLQFLIQYYNGEERAKGNILERFSAQQFPDLHSELNLSSLELGDSALYFCASSVATGTQYFGPGTRLLVL.